This passage covers 17 T cell receptor beta chains from one sample sequenced in a study of T cell responses to AZD1222 COVID-19 vaccine. TCRdb keeps only in-frame clones here, not all; method: immunoSEQ multiplex PCR. The table lists under 120,000 clones, 90% to 95% of them singletons. The sample consisted of peripheral blood, taken on day 0 of AZD1222 vaccination. All receptors come from an adult in good health.

The chain uses TRBV11-2 and TRBJ1-2, with D unclear. CDR3 size: 15 residues. The ends were cut back, 5 bases at V and 4 bases at J, with 17 bases in the middle. Germline V gene lookup returns CDR1 SGHAT and CDR2 FQNNGV. CDR3 coding DNA: TGTGCCAGCAGCCCGACACTGGAAGGTGGCTATGGCTACACCTTC. Translation gives CASSPTLEGGYGYTF.

The genes are TRBV28 and TRBJ1-2, with D perhaps TRBD1 (5 bases). The V end lost 5 bases, the J end lost 5 bases, and 6 bases lay between the germline ends. This CDR3 has 11 amino acids. Germline CDR1 reads MDHEN; CDR2 reads SYDVKM. CDR3 sequence: CASSRGYGYTF. The CDR3 DNA sequence: TGTGCCAGCAGTCGGGGGTATGGCTACACCTTC.

The chain has TRBV6-1 and TRBJ1-1; D gene unclear. The CDR3 length is 14 residues. Trimming cost V 2 bases and J 8 bases, with 15 bases left between them. The V gene's germline CDR1 is MNHNS and CDR2 SASEGT. CDR3 in amino acids: CASSETGRVPEAFF. As DNA, the CDR3 is TGTGCCAGCAGTGAAACCGGCCGGGTTCCCGAAGCTTTCTTT.

The chain has TRBV15 and TRBJ1-5; 7 bases match TRBD1. V shed 1 base, J shed 7 bases, and the junction held 13 bases outside the gene matches. This CDR3 comprises 17 residues. The V gene's germline CDR1 is LNHNV and CDR2 YYDKDF (reference sequence). The CDR3 spells CATSRVTSGQMKQPQHF. In nucleotides, the CDR3 is TGTGCCACCAGCAGAGTCACGTCGGGACAGATGAAACAGCCCCAGCATTTT.

CDR3 loop: CASSWTGTSGSNEQFF. CDR3 sequence (DNA): TGCGCCAGCAGCTGGACCGGGACTAGCGGGAGCAATGAGCAGTTCTTC. This chain uses TRBV5-1 with TRBJ2-1; 14 bases map to TRBD2. Germline V lookup: CDR1 SGHRS, CDR2 YFSETQ. The CDR3 is 16 amino acids. The V segment lost 3 bases and the J segment 6 bases; nucleotides outside the gene matches: 5. Using reference TRBV5-1 and TRBJ2-1 for the parts outside the CDR3, the full variable domain is KAGVTQTPRYLIKTRGQQVTLSCSPISGHRSVSWYQQTPGQGLQFLFEYFSETQRNKGNFPGRFSGRQFSNSRSEMNVSTLELGDSALYLCASSWTGTSGSNEQFFGPGTRLTVL.

This chain uses TRBV19 with TRBJ1-2; 7 bases line up with TRBD1. The V segment lost 5 bases and the J segment 4 bases; nucleotides outside the gene matches: 7. Germline lookup yields CDR1 LNHDA and CDR2 SQIVND (reference sequence). This CDR3 comprises 14 residues. The CDR3 loop reads CASSPVDRVYGYTF. The DNA for the CDR3 is TGTGCCAGTAGTCCCGTCGACAGGGTCTATGGCTACACCTTC.

The V and J genes are TRBV7-9 and TRBJ2-7; D ambiguous. The CDR3 covers 13 residues. With 0 bases removed from V and 3 bases from J, the gap between germline ends came to 6 bases. The V gene's germline CDR1 is SEHNR and CDR2 FQNEAQ (reference sequence). The CDR3 spells CASSLAAGYEQYF. CDR3 coding DNA: TGTGCCAGCAGCTTAGCTGCCGGCTACGAGCAGTACTTC.

The rearrangement joins TRBV4-3 to TRBJ1-2; no firm D call. V was shortened by 0 bases and J by 4 bases, with 9 bases between the two germline ends. Germline V gene lookup returns CDR1 LGHNA and CDR2 YSLEER. This CDR3 spans 14 amino acids. The CDR3 loop reads CASSQDAASYGYTF. The CDR3, as DNA: TGCGCCAGCAGCCAAGATGCAGCTAGCTATGGCTACACCTTC.

The chain recombines TRBV27 with TRBJ1-5; the D gene is possibly TRBD1 (6 bases). Trimming left V 6 bases short and J 5 bases short, with 23 bases between. Germline CDR1 reads MNHEY; CDR2 reads SMNVEV (reference sequence). The CDR3 has 17 amino acids. CDR3 loop: CASRTYKGGLKDQPQHF. The CDR3 bases are TGTGCCAGCAGAACTTATAAGGGGGGCTTGAAGGATCAGCCCCAGCATTTT.

The V gene is TRBV5-5, the J gene TRBJ2-3; the match to TRBD2 covers 10 bases. Germline trimming cut 4 bases from V and 4 bases from J; bases unmatched to any gene: 9. This CDR3 is built from 16 residues. The germline gives CDR1 SGHKS, CDR2 YYEKEE (reference sequence). The CDR3: CASSTQREGLADTQYF. The CDR3 DNA sequence: TGTGCCAGCAGCACCCAGCGGGAGGGCCTCGCAGATACGCAGTATTTT.

The V and J genes are TRBV28 and TRBJ2-1; no firm D call. The CDR3 sequence is 14 residues long. CDR1 is MDHEN, CDR2 SYDVKM, per germline. V lost 7 bases and J lost 4, with 14 bases in between. This chain's CDR3 is CASTIKVEYNEQFF. The DNA of the CDR3 is TGTGCCAGCACTATTAAGGTAGAATACAATGAGCAGTTCTTC.

V usage is TRBV18 and J usage is TRBJ2-7; D is undetermined. This CDR3 is 12 amino acids long. Trimming stripped 3 bases from V and 0 bases from J, with 3 bases between. Germline CDR1 reads KGHSH; CDR2 reads LQKENI. The CDR3 is CASSPSSYEQYF. The DNA of the CDR3 is TGTGCCAGCTCACCTAGCTCCTACGAGCAGTACTTC.

The chain carries TRBV4-3 and TRBJ1-2; a weak D match, TRBD1 (5 bases). Germline V lookup: CDR1 LGHNA, CDR2 YSLEER. V lost 3 bases, J lost 5 bases, and 13 bases lay in between. The CDR3 totals 14 residues. CDR3: CASSQGVMGYGYTF. CDR3 sequence (DNA): TGCGCCAGCAGCCAGGGGGTAATGGGGTATGGCTACACCTTC.

This clone was seen a single time. The gene calls are TRBV7-2 and TRBJ2-2, with D tentatively TRBD1 or TRBD2 (6 bases each). Germline loops: CDR1 SGHTA, CDR2 FQGNSA. The CDR3 loop spans 17 amino acids. V lost 2 bases to trimming and J lost 4 bases, with 17 bases between them. This CDR3 reads CASSLKLGGSGTGELFF. The DNA of the CDR3 is TGTGCCAGCAGCTTAAAGTTAGGGGGGTCGGGCACCGGGGAGCTGTTTTTT.

V usage is TRBV13 and J usage is TRBJ1-1; maybe TRBD1 (5 bases). The CDR3 sequence is 15 residues long. The germline V and J ends were trimmed by 3 bases and 1 base, with 12 bases remaining between them. The germline V gene has CDR1 PRHDT and CDR2 FYEKMQ (reference sequence). The CDR3 sequence is CASSFRTWKNTEAFF. In DNA, the CDR3 is TGTGCCAGCAGCTTTAGGACATGGAAGAACACTGAAGCTTTCTTT.

V is TRBV5-1 and J is TRBJ1-6; no definite D call. This CDR3 is 13 amino acids long. Germline CDR1 is SGHRS and CDR2 is YFSETQ. Deletions cut 4 bases from V and 8 bases from J, with 10 bases between. CDR3 nucleotides: TGCGCCAGCAGCCAACTCGGGGATTCACCCCTCCACTTT. Encoded protein: CASSQLGDSPLHF.

The V and J genes are TRBV28 and TRBJ1-2; a weak D match, TRBD1 (5 bases). CDR1 and CDR2 from the germline V gene are MDHEN and SYDVKM. This CDR3 is 11 amino acids long. This CDR3 is CATTGLDGYTF. For the CDR3, the DNA is TGTGCTACAACAGGTTTAGATGGCTACACCTTC.